These 23 T cell receptor beta chains came from one sample sequenced in a study of CD8 T cells in ankylosing spondylitis. These TCRs are of unknown antigen specificity. TCRdb re-derived calls from the 5' RACE reads in MiXCR, one entry per CDR3 protein. Of some 450,000 distinct CDR3 sequences listed, 15% to 20% are singletons. Study-wide points: Within ankylosing spondylitis blood, a TCR beta motif made up of under 10 highly homologous variants appeared to be characteristic.

Sequencing was carried out using blood, either unsorted or a sorted T cell fraction (not recorded which). These receptors originate from a male donor with ankylosing spondylitis.

Only a few counts were recorded for this clonotype. This sequence joins TRBV7-3 and TRBJ2-3; TRBD2 agrees at 9 bases. CDR3 length: 15 residues. Germline-derived CDR1 and CDR2 are SGHTA and FQGTGA. V lost 5 bases and J lost 0; bases outside the gene matches: 3. DNA for the CDR3: TGTGCCAGCAGCCGCGGGGGGGGCAGCACAGATACGCAGTATTTT. Its protein is CASSRGGGSTDTQYF.

This clonotype was observed at least ten times. This chain joins TRBV29-1 and TRBJ2-1; 10 bases agree with TRBD2. The CDR3 consists of 15 residues. Germline CDR1 SQVTM, CDR2 ANQGSEA. The V gene end was trimmed by 7 bases and the J gene end by 9 bases; junction bases not matched to a gene: 15. The CDR3 spells CSDHPGLAPNTEQFF. The CDR3 DNA follows: TGCAGCGACCACCCGGGACTAGCGCCAAACACTGAGCAGTTCTTC.

This chain joins TRBV12-3 or TRBV12-4 and TRBJ2-2; the match to TRBD1 covers 11 bases. V lost 5 bases, J lost 7 bases, and 6 bases stayed unmatched. CDR3 length equals 15 residues. The CDR3 DNA follows: TGTGCCAGCAGTAAAACCGGGACAGGGGGCGGGGAGCTGTTTTTT. Residues: CASSKTGTGGGELFF.

In this sample, this clonotype turned up many times. This chain connects TRBV12-3 or TRBV12-4 to TRBJ1-5, with D possibly matching TRBD1 (6 bases). There are 13 residues in the CDR3. V lost 5 bases and J lost 6, with 11 bases in between. The CDR3 is CASSQQGTQPQHF. The CDR3 nucleotides are TGTGCCAGCAGTCAGCAGGGGACTCAGCCCCAGCATTTT.

The chain has TRBV7-2 and TRBJ2-7, with D unclear. CDR3 length: 12 amino acids. From germline, CDR1 is SGHTA and CDR2 FQGNSA. Trimming pared 2 bases from V and 4 bases from J, leaving 6 bases between. In DNA, the CDR3 is TGTGCCAGCAGCTTATTAGCTTACGAGCAGTACTTC. This codes for CASSLLAYEQYF.

The rearrangement links TRBV9 to TRBJ2-7, with a tentative D call TRBD1 (5 bases). The CDR3 consists of 16 residues. CDR1 and CDR2 from the germline V gene are SGDLS and YYNGEE. Trimming pared 0 bases from V and 1 base from J, leaving 14 bases between. The CDR3 DNA reads TGTGCCAGCAGCGTAGAGGTTGACAGCTTGTCCTACGAGCAGTACTTC. Translating gives CASSVEVDSLSYEQYF. Together with reference TRBV9 and TRBJ2-7, the CDR3 gives the full variable domain: DSGVTQTPKHLITATGQRVTLRCSPRSGDLSVYWYQQSLDQGLQFLIQYYNGEERAKGNILERFSAQQFPDLHSELNLSSLELGDSALYFCASSVEVDSLSYEQYFGPGTRLTVT.

This clonotype was picked up a small number of times. The chain is built from TRBV5-5 and TRBJ2-7, with no clear D. The CDR3 contains 14 residues. Trimming stripped 2 bases from V and 1 base from J, with 10 bases between. The germline V gene has CDR1 SGHKS and CDR2 YYEKEE (reference sequence). CDR3 protein: CASSFELISYEQYF. DNA for the CDR3: TGTGCCAGCAGCTTCGAGTTGATATCCTACGAGCAGTACTTC. The full variable domain, completed using reference TRBV5-5 and TRBJ2-7, is DAGVTQSPTHLIKTRGQQVTLRCSPISGHKSVSWYQQVLGQGPQFIFQYYEKEERGRGNFPDRFSARQFPNYSSELNVNALLLGDSALYLCASSFELISYEQYFGPGTRLTVT.

This clonotype was recorded a few times. J is TRBJ1-4 and V is TRBV7-2, with 9 positions matching TRBD1. V gave up 5 bases and J gave up 7 bases; unmatched junction bases: 8. The CDR3 loop spans 15 amino acids. Germline-derived CDR1 and CDR2 are SGHTA and FQGNSA. The CDR3, as DNA: TGTGCCAGCAGCGCCCAACAGGGGGCGAGTGAAAAACTGTTTTTT. Its protein is CASSAQQGASEKLFF.

Only a few counts were recorded for this clonotype. This chain joins TRBV29-1 and TRBJ2-5; no clear D. CDR3 length equals 12 residues. The V end was cut by 7 bases, the J end by 2 bases, with 11 bases between. Germline-derived CDR1 and CDR2 are SQVTM and ANQGSEA. CDR3 in amino acids: CSASEQQETQYF. The CDR3, as DNA: TGCAGCGCCTCCGAGCAGCAAGAGACCCAGTACTTC.

This clonotype was seen repeatedly, ten times or more. The junction shows a germline mismatch at one end, possibly a read error. V usage is TRBV7-7 and J usage is TRBJ2-7, with 11 bases aligning to TRBD1. The CDR3 extends over 15 amino acids. Germline assignment: CDR1 SSHAT and CDR2 FNYEAQ (reference sequence). The CDR3 region is CASSLPGTGGYEQYF. CDR3 bases: TGTGCTAGCAGCTTACCCGGGACAGGGGGCTACGAGCAGTACTTC.

In this sample, this clonotype turned up a few times. CDR3 bases: TGCAGTGCTAGGATCTTCGATGAAGCTTTCTTT. Translated: CSARIFDEAFF. The chain links TRBV20-1 to TRBJ1-1; D call uncertain. V was cut by 3 bases and J by 7 bases, with 9 bases left in between. The CDR3 is made up of 11 amino acids. From germline, CDR1 is DFQATT and CDR2 SNEGSKA (reference sequence).

This chain joins TRBV6-2 or TRBV6-3 and TRBJ2-2; TRBD2 is a possible D gene (5 bases). The length of the CDR3 is 15 residues. In germline, CDR1 is MNHEY, CDR2 SVGEGT. Trimming took off 8 bases at V and 0 bases at J, with 13 bases between the two ends. The CDR3 here is CASGSGETNTGELFF. DNA of the CDR3: TGTGCCAGCGGGAGCGGAGAAACGAACACCGGGGAGCTGTTTTTT.

The table lists this clonotype with a few counts. The chain uses TRBV15 and TRBJ2-7; D gene unclear. V was cut by 0 bases and J by 3 bases, with 18 bases left in between. Looked up from germline, CDR1 is LNHNV and CDR2 is YYDKDF (reference sequence). This CDR3 region has 17 residues. CDR3 amino acids: CATSRDPRDRINYEQYF. The CDR3 DNA reads TGTGCCACCAGCAGAGATCCGCGCGATAGGATAAACTACGAGCAGTACTTC.

This clonotype has a count of ten or more. V usage is TRBV29-1 and J usage is TRBJ2-1; D ambiguous. CDR3 length: 14 amino acids. Germline V CDR1 and CDR2: SQVTM, ANQGSEA. The V and J ends lost 5 bases and 3 bases respectively, with 14 bases between them. This chain's CDR3 is CSVLGGIDYNEQFF. The CDR3 DNA reads TGCAGCGTTCTCGGTGGAATCGACTACAATGAGCAGTTCTTC.

V usage is TRBV2 and J usage is TRBJ1-2; D uncertain. Trimming pared 6 bases from V and 10 bases from J, leaving 15 bases between. The CDR3 runs 12 residues. The germline gives CDR1 SNHLY, CDR2 FYNNEI. In DNA, the CDR3 is TGTGCCAGCAGGGACGGACTTCAAGCCTACACCTTC. It codes for CASRDGLQAYTF.

This clonotype was detected many times. This chain links TRBV20-1 with TRBJ1-2, with 7 bases lining up with TRBD1. Trimming removed 7 bases from V and 4 bases from J; junction bases left unmatched: 24. The germline CDR1 and CDR2 sequences are DFQATT and SNEGSKA (reference sequence). The CDR3 contains 18 residues. CDR3 in DNA: TGCAGTGTCCTCCCCAGGGGGGCAGGGGCCCTTACATCCTATGGCTACACCTTC. Translating gives CSVLPRGAGALTSYGYTF.

This clonotype was detected a few times. V usage is TRBV29-1 and J usage is TRBJ1-1, with 8 bases lining up with TRBD1. The V gene's germline CDR1 is SQVTM and CDR2 ANQGSEA. The CDR3 is made up of 14 amino acids. J gave up 4 bases and V 7 bases, and 11 bases lay outside the gene matches. CDR3: CSATPRGLGTEAFF. In DNA form, the CDR3 reads TGCAGCGCCACCCCCAGGGGGCTAGGCACTGAAGCTTTCTTT.

Only a few counts were recorded for this clonotype. The rearrangement joins TRBV6-5 to TRBJ1-3; 8 bases line up with TRBD1. The CDR3 extends over 16 amino acids. Germline CDR1 and CDR2: MNHEY and SVGAGI. V gave up 0 bases and J gave up 2 bases; unmatched junction bases: 3. This CDR3 is CASSYSQGAAGNTIYF. In DNA form, the CDR3 reads TGTGCCAGCAGTTACTCGCAGGGGGCGGCTGGAAACACCATATATTTT.

This clonotype has more than one count but fewer than ten. V gene TRBV20-1 combines with J gene TRBJ1-1, with a tentative D call TRBD1 (6 bases). V lost 3 bases to trimming and J lost 6 bases, with 17 bases between them. The CDR3 length is 14 residues. Germline V gene sequence: CDR1 DFQATT, CDR2 SNEGSKA (reference sequence). The CDR3 DNA sequence: TGCAGTGCTAGGCCCCACTCAGGGGCGGCTGAAGCTTTCTTT. The encoded protein is CSARPHSGAAEAFF.

This clonotype was observed a handful of times. The chain carries TRBV7-3 and TRBJ1-2; D gene unclear. In germline, CDR1 is SGHTA, CDR2 FQGTGA. The CDR3 has 13 residues. V dropped 2 bases and J dropped 4 bases, with 8 bases sitting between them. CDR3 in amino acids: CASSLGKGYGYTF. CDR3 DNA sequence: TGTGCCAGCAGCTTAGGGAAAGGCTATGGCTACACCTTC.

The chain carries TRBV28 and TRBJ1-6, with D possibly matching TRBD1 (6 bases). The V end lost 2 bases, the J end lost 5 bases, and 16 bases lay between the germline ends. The CDR3 is 17 amino acids. Per the germline V gene, CDR1 is MDHEN and CDR2 is SYDVKM. The CDR3 DNA sequence: TGTGCCAGCAGTTTACCTCAGGACAGTACGAATAATTCACCCCTCCACTTT. It specifies CASSLPQDSTNNSPLHF.

This clonotype was seen only a few times. The chain is built from TRBV5-1 and TRBJ2-1; 7 bases are shared with TRBD1. Germline V lookup: CDR1 SGHRS, CDR2 YFSETQ. V was pared by 0 bases and J by 3 bases, with 3 bases of the junction left unmatched. This CDR3 spans 15 amino acids. For the CDR3, the DNA is TGCGCCAGCAGCTTGGAAGGGGGCAACTACAATGAGCAGTTCTTC. Translated: CASSLEGGNYNEQFF.

The rearrangement links TRBV20-1 to TRBJ2-2; weak D call: TRBD1 (6 bases). This CDR3 is built from 16 residues. V dropped 2 bases and J dropped 2 bases, with 15 bases sitting between them. Per the germline V gene, CDR1 is DFQATT and CDR2 is SNEGSKA (reference sequence). CDR3 residues: CSARKPDRTNTGELFF. The DNA of the CDR3 is TGCAGTGCTAGAAAGCCCGACAGGACTAACACCGGGGAGCTGTTTTTT.